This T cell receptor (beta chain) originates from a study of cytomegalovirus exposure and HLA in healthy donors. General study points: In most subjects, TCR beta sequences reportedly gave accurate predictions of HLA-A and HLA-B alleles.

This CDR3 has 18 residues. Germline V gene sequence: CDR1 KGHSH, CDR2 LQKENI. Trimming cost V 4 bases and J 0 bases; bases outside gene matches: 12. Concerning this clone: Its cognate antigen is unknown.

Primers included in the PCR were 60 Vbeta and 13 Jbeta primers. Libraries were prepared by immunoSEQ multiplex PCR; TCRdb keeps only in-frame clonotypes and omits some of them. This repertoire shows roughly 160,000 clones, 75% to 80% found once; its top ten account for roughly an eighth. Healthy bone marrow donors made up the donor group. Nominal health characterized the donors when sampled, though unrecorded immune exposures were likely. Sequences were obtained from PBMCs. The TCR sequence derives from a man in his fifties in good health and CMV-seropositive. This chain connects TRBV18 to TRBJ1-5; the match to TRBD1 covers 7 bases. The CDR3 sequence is CASSLRQGQYYSNQPQHF. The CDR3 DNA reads TGTGCCAGCTCACTAAGACAGGGTCAGTATTATAGCAATCAGCCCCAGCATTTT.